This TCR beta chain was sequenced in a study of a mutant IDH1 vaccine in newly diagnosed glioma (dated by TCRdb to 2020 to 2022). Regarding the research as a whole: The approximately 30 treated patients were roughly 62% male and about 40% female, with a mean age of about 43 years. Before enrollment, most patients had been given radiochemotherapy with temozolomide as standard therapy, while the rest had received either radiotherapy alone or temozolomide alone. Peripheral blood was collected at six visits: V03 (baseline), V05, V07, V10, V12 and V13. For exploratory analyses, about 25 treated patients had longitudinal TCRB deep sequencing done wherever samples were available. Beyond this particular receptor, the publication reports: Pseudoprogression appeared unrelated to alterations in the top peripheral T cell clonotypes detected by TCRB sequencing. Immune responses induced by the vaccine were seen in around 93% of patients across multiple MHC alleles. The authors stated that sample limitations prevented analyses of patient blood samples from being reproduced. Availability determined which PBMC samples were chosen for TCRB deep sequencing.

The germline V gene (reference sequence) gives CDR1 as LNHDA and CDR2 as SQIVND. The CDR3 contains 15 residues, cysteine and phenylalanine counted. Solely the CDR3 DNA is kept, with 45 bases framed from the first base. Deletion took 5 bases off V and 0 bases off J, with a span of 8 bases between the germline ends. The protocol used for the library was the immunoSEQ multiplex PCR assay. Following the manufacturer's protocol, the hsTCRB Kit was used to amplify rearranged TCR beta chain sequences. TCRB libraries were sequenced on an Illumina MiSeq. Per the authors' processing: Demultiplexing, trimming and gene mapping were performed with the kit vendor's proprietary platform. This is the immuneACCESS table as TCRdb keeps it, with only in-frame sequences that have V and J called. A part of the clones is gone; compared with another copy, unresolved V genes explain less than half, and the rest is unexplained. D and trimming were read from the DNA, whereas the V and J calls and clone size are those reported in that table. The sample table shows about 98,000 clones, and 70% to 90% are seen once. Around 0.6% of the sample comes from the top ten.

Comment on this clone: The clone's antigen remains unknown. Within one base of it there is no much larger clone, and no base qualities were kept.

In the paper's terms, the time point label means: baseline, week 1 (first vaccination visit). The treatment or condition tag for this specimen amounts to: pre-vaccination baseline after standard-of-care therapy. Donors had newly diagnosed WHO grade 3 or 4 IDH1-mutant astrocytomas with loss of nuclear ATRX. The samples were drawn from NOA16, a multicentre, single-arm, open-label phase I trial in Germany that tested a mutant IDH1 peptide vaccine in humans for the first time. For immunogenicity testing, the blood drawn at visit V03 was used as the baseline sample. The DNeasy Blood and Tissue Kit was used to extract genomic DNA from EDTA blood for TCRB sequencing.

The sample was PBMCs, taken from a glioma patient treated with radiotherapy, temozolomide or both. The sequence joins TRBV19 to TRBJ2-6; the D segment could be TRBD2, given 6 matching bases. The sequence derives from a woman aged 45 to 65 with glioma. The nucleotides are TGTGCCAGTAGTGGGGGGAACTCTGGGGCCAACGTCCTGACTTTC. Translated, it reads CASSGGNSGANVLTF. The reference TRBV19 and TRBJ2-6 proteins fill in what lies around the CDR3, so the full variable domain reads DGGITQSPKYLFRKEGQNVTLSCEQNLNHDAMYWYRQDPGQGLRLIYYSQIVNDFQKGDIAEGYSVSREKKESFPLTVTSAQKNPTAFYLCASSGGNSGANVLTFGAGSRLTVL.